This entry is about one T cell receptor (beta chain). Its antigen remains unknown. The CDR3 covers 15 residues. CDR1 and CDR2 from the germline V gene are LNHDA and SQIVND (reference sequence). V was shortened by 0 bases and J by 7 bases, with 16 bases between the two germline ends. These data come from a study of cytomegalovirus exposure and HLA in healthy donors. General study findings and limits: The authors later linked a missense DCLRE1C variant to TCR beta V- and J-gene trimming.

Amplification used 60 Vbeta primers and 13 Jbeta primers. This table comes from immunoSEQ multiplex PCR, and its TCRdb copy is limited to in-frame clones, with some not included. Found here are about 130,000 clones, about 70% of them singletons; the top ten hold 2% to 3%. This chain links TRBV19 with TRBJ2-7, with D uncertain. The TCR originated in a woman aged 55-70 years in good health and CMV-seropositive. What was sequenced was PBMCs. DNA for the CDR3: TGTGCCAGTAGTATAGATTTTCGACCCTCGCGGGAGCAGTACTTC. This codes for CASSIDFRPSREQYF.